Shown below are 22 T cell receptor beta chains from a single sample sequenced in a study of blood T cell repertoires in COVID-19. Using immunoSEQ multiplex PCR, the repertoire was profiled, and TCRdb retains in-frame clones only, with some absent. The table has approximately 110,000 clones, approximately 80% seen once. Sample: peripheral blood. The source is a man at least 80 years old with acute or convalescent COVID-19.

CDR3 nucleotides: TGTGCCAGCAGTGAAGCGGGGCGGAGGCAGTTCTTC. It encodes CASSEAGRRQFF. V is TRBV6-1 and J is TRBJ2-1; tentative D call: TRBD1 (5 bases). The germline V gene has CDR1 MNHNS and CDR2 SASEGT. The CDR3 totals 12 residues. Trimming removed 0 bases at V and 12 bases at J, with 9 bases between.

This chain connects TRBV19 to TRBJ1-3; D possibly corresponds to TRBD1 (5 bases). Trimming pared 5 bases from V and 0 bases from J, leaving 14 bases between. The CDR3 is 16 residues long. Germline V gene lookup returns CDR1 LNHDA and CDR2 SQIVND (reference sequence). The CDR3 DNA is TGTGCCAGTAGTTTCTCACAGGTCTTCTCTGGAAACACCATATATTTT. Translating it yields CASSFSQVFSGNTIYF. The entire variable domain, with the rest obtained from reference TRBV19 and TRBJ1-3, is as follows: DGGITQSPKYLFRKEGQNVTLSCEQNLNHDAMYWYRQDPGQGLRLIYYSQIVNDFQKGDIAEGYSVSREKKESFPLTVTSAQKNPTAFYLCASSFSQVFSGNTIYFGEGSWLTVV.

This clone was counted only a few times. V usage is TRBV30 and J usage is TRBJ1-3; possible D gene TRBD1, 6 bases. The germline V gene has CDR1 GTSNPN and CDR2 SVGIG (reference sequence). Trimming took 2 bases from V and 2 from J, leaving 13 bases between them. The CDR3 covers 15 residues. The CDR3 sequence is CAWSRSSGAGNTIYF. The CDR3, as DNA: TGTGCCTGGAGTCGATCCTCAGGGGCTGGAAACACCATATATTTT. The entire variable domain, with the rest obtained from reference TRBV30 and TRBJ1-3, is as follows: SQTIHQWPATLVQPVGSPLSLECTVEGTSNPNLYWYRQAAGRGLQLLFYSVGIGQISSEVPQNLSASRPQDRQFILSSKKLLLSDSGFYLCAWSRSSGAGNTIYFGEGSWLTVV.

The CDR3 sequence is CASSSRTGGNTEAFF. CDR3 nucleotide sequence: TGTGCCAGCAGCTCCCGGACAGGAGGAAACACTGAAGCTTTCTTT. This rearrangement joins TRBV9 to TRBJ1-1; 7 bases map to TRBD1. Germline trimming cut 4 bases from V and 2 bases from J; bases unmatched to any gene: 8. The CDR3 totals 15 residues. Germline loops: CDR1 SGDLS, CDR2 YYNGEE.

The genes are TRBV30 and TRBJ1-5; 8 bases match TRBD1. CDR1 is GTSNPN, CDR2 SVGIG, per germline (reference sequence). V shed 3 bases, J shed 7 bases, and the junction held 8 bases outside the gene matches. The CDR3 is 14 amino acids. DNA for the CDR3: TGTGCCTGGAGACGGACAGGGAAAGGACAGCCCCAGCATTTT. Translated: CAWRRTGKGQPQHF.

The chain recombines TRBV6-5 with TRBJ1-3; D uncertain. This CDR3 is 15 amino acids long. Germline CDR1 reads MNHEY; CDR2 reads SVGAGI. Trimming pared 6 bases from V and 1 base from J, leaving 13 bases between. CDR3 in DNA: TGTGCCAGCAGGCCCGGGAGTTCATCTGGAAACACCATATATTTT. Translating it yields CASRPGSSSGNTIYF.

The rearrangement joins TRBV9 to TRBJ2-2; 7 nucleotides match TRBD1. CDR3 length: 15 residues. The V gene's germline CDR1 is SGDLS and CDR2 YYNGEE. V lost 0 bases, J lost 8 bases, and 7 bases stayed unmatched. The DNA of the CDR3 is TGTGCCAGCAGCGTAGCTAGGGGGCGAGGAGGGGAGCTGTTTTTT. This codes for CASSVARGRGGELFF.

CDR3 sequence reads: CASSLASNEQFF. CDR3 DNA sequence: TGTGCCAGCAGTTTGGCTAGCAATGAGCAGTTCTTC. The chain recombines TRBV12-3 or TRBV12-4 with TRBJ2-1, with no clear D. This CDR3 contains 12 residues. V lost 3 bases and J 6 bases, leaving 6 bases between the germline ends.

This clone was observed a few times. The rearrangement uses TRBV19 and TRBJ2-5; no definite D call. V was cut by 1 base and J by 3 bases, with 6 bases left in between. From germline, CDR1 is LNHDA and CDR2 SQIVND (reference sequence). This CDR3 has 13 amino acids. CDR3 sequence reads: CASSIAGEETQYF. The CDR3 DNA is TGTGCCAGTAGTATAGCAGGCGAAGAGACCCAGTACTTC.

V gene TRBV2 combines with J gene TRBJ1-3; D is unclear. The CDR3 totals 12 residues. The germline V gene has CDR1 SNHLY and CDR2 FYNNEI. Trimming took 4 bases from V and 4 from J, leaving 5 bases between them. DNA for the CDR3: TGTGCCAGCAGTGTCGGGGGAAACACCATATATTTT. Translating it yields CASSVGGNTIYF. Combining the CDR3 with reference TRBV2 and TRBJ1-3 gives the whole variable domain EPEVTQTPSHQVTQMGQEVILRCVPISNHLYFYWYRQILGQKVEFLVSFYNNEISEKSEIFDDQFSVERPDGSNFTLKIRSTKLEDSAMYFCASSVGGNTIYFGEGSWLTVV.

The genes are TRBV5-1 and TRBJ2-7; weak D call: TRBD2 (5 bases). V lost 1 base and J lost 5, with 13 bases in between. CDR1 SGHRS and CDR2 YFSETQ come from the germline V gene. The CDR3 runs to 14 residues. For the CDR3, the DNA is TGCGCCAGCAGCTTGAGAGAGGGAGCCGACGAGCAGTACTTC. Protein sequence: CASSLREGADEQYF.

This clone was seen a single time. The CDR3 region has the DNA TGTGCCAGCAGCTTAGCCGGACAGGTCTGGGAAAACACCATATATTTT. Residues: CASSLAGQVWENTIYF. This chain links TRBV11-2 with TRBJ1-3; 7 nucleotides agree with TRBD1. Trimming at V came to 1 base and at J to 6 bases, leaving 9 bases not matched to a gene. From germline, CDR1 is SGHAT and CDR2 FQNNGV. This CDR3 spans 16 amino acids. Drawing the rest from reference TRBV11-2 and TRBJ1-3, the complete variable domain is EAGVAQSPRYKIIEKRQSVAFWCNPISGHATLYWYQQILGQGPKLLIQFQNNGVVDDSQLPKDRFSAERLKGVDSTLKIQPAKLEDSAVYLCASSLAGQVWENTIYFGEGSWLTVV.

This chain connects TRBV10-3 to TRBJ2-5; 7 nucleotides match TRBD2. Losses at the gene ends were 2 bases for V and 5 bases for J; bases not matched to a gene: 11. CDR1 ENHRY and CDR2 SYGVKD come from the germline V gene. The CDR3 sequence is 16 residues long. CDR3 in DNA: TGTGCCATCAGTGAGCGGGGGGACCCCGTCGAGGAGACCCAGTACTTC. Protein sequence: CAISERGDPVEETQYF.

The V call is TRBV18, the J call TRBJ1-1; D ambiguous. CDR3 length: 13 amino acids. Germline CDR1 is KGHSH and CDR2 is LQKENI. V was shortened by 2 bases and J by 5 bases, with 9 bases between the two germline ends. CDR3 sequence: CASSPSTGTEAFF. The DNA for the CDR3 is TGTGCCAGCTCACCATCAACGGGGACTGAAGCTTTCTTT.

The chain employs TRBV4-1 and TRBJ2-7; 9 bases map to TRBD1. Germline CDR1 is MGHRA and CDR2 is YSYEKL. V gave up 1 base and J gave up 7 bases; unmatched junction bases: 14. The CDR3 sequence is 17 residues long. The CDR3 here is CASSQVGGRTGVREQYF. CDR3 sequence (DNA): TGCGCCAGCAGCCAAGTCGGGGGTCGGACAGGGGTGCGTGAGCAGTACTTC.

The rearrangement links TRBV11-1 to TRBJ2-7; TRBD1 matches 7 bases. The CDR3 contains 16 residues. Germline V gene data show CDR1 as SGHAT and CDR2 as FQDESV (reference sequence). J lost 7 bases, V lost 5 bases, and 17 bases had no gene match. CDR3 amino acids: CASSTAYRGHYEEQYF. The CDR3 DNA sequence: TGTGCCAGCAGCACAGCCTACAGGGGCCACTACGAGGAGCAGTACTTC.

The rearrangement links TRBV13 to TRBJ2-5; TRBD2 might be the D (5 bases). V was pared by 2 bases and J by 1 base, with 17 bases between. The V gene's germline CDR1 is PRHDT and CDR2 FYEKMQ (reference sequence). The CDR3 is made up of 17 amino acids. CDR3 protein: CASSLTKGAAGQETQYF. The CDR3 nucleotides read TGTGCCAGCAGCTTAACAAAGGGAGCGGCGGGCCAAGAGACCCAGTACTTC.

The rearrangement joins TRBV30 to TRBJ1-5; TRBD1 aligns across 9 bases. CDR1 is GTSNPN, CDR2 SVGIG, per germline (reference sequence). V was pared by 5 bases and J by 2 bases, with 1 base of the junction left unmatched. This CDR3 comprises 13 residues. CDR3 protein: CAWGDRGNQPQHF. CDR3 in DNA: TGTGCCTGGGGGGACAGGGGCAATCAGCCCCAGCATTTT.

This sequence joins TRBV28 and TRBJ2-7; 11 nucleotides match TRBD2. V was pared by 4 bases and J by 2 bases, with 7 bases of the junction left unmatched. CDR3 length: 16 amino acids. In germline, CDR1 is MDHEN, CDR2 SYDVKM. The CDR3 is CASSSTTSGRPYEQYF. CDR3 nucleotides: TGTGCCAGCAGTTCAACAACTAGCGGGAGACCCTACGAGCAGTACTTC.

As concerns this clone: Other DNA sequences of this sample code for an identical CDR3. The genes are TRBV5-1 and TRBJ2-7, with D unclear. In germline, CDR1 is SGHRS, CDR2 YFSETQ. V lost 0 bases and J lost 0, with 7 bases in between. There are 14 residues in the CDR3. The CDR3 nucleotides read TGCGCCAGCAGCTTGGACGGTAGCTCCTACGAGCAGTACTTC. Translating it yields CASSLDGSSYEQYF.

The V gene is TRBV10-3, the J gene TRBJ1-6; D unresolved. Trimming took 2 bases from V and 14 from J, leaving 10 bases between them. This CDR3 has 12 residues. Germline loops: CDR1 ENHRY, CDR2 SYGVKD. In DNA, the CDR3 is TGTGCCATCAGTGAGGGTTTTCAGGCCCTCCACTTT. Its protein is CAISEGFQALHF.

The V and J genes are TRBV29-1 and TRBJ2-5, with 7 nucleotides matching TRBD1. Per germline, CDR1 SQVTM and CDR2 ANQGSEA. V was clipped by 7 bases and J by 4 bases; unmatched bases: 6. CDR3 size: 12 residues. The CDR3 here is CSEGDSPETQYF. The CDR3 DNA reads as TGCAGCGAAGGGGACAGCCCAGAGACCCAGTACTTC.